This TCR beta chain was observed in a study of OX40 agonist ivuxolimab in advanced cancers. Background on the study: Ivuxolimab, an antibody that agonizes OX40 (CD134), was administered to the patients. General study points: Relatively little clonal expansion, among the lowest observed, appeared in partial responders at 0.1-3.0 mg/kg. The study found that CD8+ T cells averaged more expanded clones than CD4+.

The protocol was immunoSEQ multiplex PCR, while the TCRdb copy is restricted to in-frame clones and leaves out a portion. The sample yields about 82,000 clones, about nine tenths seen once. V lost 4 bases, J lost 4 bases, and 3 bases stayed unmatched. The CDR3 has 15 amino acids. CDR1 is LNHDA, CDR2 SQIVND, per germline (reference sequence). About this clone itself: The antigen is not known.

J is TRBJ2-3 and V is TRBV19, with 12 nucleotides matching TRBD2. The source material was CD4+ or CD8+ T cells sorted from blood, sampled in a trial of the OX40 agonist ivuxolimab. The clonotype was recovered from an adult with an advanced solid tumor such as melanoma, head and neck, liver or kidney cancer. As DNA, the CDR3 is TGTGCCAGTAGTACTAGCGGGGGGGACGCAGATACGCAGTATTTT. Amino acid sequence: CASSTSGGDADTQYF.